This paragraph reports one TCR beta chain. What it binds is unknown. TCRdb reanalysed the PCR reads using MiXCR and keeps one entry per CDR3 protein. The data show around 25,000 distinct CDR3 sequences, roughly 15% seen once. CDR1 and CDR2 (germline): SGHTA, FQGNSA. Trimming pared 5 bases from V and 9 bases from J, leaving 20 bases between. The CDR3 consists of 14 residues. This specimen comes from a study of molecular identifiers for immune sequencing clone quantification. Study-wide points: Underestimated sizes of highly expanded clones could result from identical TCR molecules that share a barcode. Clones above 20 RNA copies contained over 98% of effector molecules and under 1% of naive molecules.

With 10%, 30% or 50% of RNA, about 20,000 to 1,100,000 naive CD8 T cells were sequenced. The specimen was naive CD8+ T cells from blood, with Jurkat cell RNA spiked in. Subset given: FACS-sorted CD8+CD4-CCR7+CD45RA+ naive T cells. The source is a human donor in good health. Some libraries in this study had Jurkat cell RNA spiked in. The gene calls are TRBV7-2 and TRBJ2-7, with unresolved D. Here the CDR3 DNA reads TGTGCCAGCAGCCCCACGGTAATGGTCTTGTGGCAGTACTTC. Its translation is CASSPTVMVLWQYF.